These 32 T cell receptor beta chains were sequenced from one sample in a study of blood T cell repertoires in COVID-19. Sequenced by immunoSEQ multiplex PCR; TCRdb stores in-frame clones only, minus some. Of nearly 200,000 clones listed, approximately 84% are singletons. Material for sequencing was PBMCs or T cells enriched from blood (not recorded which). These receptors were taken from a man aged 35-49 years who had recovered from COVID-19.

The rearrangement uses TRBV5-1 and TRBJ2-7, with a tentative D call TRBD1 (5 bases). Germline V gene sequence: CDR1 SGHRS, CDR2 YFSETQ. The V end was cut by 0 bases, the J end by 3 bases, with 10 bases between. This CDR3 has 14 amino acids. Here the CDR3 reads CASSLELRDYEQYF. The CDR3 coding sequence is TGCGCCAGCAGCTTGGAGCTCAGGGACTACGAGCAGTACTTC.

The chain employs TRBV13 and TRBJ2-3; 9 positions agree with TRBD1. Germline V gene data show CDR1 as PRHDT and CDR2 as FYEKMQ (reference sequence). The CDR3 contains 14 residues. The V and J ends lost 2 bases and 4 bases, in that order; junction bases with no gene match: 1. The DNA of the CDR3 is TGTGCCAGCAGCTTAAGACAGGGGGCAGATACGCAGTATTTT. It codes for CASSLRQGADTQYF.

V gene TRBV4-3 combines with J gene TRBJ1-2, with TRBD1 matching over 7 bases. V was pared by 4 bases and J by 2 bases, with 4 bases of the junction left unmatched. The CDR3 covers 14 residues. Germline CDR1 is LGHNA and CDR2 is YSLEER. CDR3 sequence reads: CASSPPGQNYGYTF. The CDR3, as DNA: TGCGCCAGCAGCCCACCGGGACAGAACTATGGCTACACCTTC.

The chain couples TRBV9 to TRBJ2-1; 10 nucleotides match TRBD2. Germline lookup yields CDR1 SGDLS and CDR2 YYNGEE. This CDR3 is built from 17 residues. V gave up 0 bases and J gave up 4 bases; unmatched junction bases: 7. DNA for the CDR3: TGTGCCAGCAGCGTAGCGTCTAGCGGGGGATTTTACAATGAGCAGTTCTTC. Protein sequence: CASSVASSGGFYNEQFF. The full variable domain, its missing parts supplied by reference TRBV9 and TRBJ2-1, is DSGVTQTPKHLITATGQRVTLRCSPRSGDLSVYWYQQSLDQGLQFLIQYYNGEERAKGNILERFSAQQFPDLHSELNLSSLELGDSALYFCASSVASSGGFYNEQFFGPGTRLTVL.

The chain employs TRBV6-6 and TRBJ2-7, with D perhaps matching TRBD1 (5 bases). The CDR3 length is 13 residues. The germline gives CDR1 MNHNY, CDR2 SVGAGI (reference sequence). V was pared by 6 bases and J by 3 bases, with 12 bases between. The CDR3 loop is CASSPADSYEQYF. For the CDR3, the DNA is TGTGCCAGCAGCCCGGCCGACAGCTACGAGCAGTACTTC.

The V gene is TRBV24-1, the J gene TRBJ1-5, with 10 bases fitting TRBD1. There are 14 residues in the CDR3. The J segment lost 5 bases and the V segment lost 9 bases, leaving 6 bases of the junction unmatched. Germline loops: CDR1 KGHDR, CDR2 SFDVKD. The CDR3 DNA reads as TGTGCCACCTCGGGGACAGGGGCAGATCAGCCCCAGCATTTT. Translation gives CATSGTGADQPQHF.

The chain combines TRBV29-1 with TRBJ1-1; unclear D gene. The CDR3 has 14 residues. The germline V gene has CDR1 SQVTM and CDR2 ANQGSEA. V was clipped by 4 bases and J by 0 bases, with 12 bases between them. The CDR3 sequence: CSVVPGTVNTEAFF. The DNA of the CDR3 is TGCAGCGTTGTGCCAGGTACCGTGAACACTGAAGCTTTCTTT.

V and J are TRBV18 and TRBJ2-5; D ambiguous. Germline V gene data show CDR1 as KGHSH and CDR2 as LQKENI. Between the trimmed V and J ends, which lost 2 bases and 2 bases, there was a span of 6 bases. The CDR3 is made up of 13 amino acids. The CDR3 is CASSPFVQETQYF. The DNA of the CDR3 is TGTGCCAGCTCACCATTCGTACAAGAGACCCAGTACTTC. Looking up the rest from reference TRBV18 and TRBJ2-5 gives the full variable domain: NAGVMQNPRHLVRRRGQEARLRCSPMKGHSHVYWYRQLPEEGLKFMVYLQKENIIDESGMPKERFSAEFPKEGPSILRIQQVVRGDSAAYFCASSPFVQETQYFGPGTRLLVL.

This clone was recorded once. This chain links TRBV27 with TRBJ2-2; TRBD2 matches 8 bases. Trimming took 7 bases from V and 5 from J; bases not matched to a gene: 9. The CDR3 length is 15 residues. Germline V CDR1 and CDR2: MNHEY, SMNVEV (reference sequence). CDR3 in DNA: TGTGCCAGCAACGGTGGCGGGGGGTGGACCGGGGAGCTGTTTTTT. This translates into CASNGGGGWTGELFF.

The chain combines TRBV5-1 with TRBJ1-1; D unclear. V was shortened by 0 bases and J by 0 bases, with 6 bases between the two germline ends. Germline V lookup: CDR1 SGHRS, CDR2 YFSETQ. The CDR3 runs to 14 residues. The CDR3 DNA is TGCGCCAGCAGCTTGGAGCACTTGAACACTGAAGCTTTCTTT. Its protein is CASSLEHLNTEAFF.

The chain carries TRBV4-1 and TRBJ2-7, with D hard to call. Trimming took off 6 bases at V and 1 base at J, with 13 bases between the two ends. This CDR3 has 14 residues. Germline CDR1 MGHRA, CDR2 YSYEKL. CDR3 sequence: CASRSFPGSYEQYF. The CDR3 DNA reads TGCGCCAGCAGGTCCTTCCCAGGTTCCTACGAGCAGTACTTC.

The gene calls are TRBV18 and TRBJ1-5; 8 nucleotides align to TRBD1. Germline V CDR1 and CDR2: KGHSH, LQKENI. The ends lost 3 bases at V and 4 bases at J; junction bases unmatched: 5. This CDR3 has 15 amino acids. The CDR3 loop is CASSPRGLGNQPQHF. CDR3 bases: TGTGCCAGCTCACCCAGGGGGCTGGGAAATCAGCCCCAGCATTTT.

This CDR3 reads CASSPWTGKNTEAFF. The CDR3 DNA sequence: TGTGCCAGCAGCCCCTGGACAGGGAAGAACACTGAAGCTTTCTTT. The V and J genes are TRBV7-2 and TRBJ1-1; 8 bases match TRBD1. The CDR3 consists of 15 residues. Germline values: CDR1 SGHTA, CDR2 FQGNSA. Trimming at V came to 5 bases and at J to 1 base, leaving 6 bases not matched to a gene. The entire variable domain, with the rest obtained from reference TRBV7-2 and TRBJ1-1, is as follows: GAGVSQSPSNKVTEKGKDVELRCDPISGHTALYWYRQSLGQGLEFLIYFQGNSAPDKSGLPSDRFSAERTGGSVSTLTIQRTQQEDSAVYLCASSPWTGKNTEAFFGQGTRLTVV.

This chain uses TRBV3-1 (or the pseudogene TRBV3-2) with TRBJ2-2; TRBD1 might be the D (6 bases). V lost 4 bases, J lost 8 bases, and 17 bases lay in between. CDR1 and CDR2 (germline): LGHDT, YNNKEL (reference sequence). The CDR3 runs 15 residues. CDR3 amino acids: CASSPGDGGWGELFF. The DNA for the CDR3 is TGTGCCAGCAGCCCTGGAGATGGGGGCTGGGGGGAGCTGTTTTTT.

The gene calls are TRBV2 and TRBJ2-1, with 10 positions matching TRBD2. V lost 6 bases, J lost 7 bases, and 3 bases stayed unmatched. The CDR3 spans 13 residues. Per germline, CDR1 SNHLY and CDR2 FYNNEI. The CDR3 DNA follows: TGTGCCAGCAGACCGGGACTAGCGAATGAGCAGTTCTTC. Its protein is CASRPGLANEQFF.

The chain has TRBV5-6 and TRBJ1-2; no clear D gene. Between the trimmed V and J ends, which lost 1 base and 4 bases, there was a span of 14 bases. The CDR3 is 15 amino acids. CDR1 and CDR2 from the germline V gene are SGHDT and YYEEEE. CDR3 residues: CASSLLPGPGYGYTF. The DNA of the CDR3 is TGTGCCAGCAGCTTGCTCCCAGGCCCAGGCTATGGCTACACCTTC.

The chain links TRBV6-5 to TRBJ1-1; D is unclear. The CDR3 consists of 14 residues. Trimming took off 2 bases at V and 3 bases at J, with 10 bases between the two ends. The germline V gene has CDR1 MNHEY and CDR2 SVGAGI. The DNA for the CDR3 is TGTGCCAGCAGTTACGAACCCCGCGACACTGAAGCTTTCTTT. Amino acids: CASSYEPRDTEAFF.

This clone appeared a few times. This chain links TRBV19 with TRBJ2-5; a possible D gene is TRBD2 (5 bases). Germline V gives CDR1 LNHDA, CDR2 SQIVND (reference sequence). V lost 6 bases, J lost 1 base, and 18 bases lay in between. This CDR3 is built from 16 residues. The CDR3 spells CASRDLGRGSQETQYF. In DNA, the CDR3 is TGTGCCAGTAGGGATCTCGGACGGGGAAGCCAAGAGACCCAGTACTTC.

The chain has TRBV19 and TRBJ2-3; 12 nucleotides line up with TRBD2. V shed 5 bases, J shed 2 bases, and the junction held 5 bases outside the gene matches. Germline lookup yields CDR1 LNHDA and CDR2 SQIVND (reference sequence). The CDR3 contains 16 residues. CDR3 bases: TGTGCCAGTAGTCTTCTAGCGGGGGGGCTCACAGATACGCAGTATTTT. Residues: CASSLLAGGLTDTQYF.

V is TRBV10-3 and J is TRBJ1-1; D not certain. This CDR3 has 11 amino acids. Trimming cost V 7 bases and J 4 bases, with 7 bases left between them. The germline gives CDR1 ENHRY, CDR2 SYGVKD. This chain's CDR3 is CAIKFGTEAFF. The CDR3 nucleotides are TGTGCCATCAAGTTCGGCACTGAAGCTTTCTTT.

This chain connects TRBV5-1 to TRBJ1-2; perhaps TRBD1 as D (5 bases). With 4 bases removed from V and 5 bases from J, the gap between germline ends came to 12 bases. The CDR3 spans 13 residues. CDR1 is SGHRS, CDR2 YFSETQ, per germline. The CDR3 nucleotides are TGCGCCAGCAGCCAACAGGAGACGTATGGCTACACCTTC. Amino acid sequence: CASSQQETYGYTF. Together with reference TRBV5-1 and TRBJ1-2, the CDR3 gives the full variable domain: KAGVTQTPRYLIKTRGQQVTLSCSPISGHRSVSWYQQTPGQGLQFLFEYFSETQRNKGNFPGRFSGRQFSNSRSEMNVSTLELGDSALYLCASSQQETYGYTFGSGTRLTVV.

The CDR3 is CASSRTAGNTIYF. The CDR3 DNA is TGTGCCAGCAGCCGGACAGCTGGAAACACCATATATTTT. The V call is TRBV12-3 or TRBV12-4, the J call TRBJ1-3; tentative D call: TRBD1 (6 bases). The CDR3 length is 13 residues. V lost 6 bases and J lost 2, with 8 bases in between.

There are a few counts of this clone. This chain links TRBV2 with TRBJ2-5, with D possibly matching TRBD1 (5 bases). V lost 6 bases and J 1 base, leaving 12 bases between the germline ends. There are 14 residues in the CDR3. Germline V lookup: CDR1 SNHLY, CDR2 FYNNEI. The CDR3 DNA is TGTGCCAGCAGCGCTGACAGAAGCCAAGAGACCCAGTACTTC. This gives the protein CASSADRSQETQYF.

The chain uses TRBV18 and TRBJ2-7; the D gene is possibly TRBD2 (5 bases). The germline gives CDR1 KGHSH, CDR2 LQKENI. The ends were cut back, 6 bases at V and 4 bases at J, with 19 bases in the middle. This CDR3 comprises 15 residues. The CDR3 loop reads CASSTSGSSEYEQYF. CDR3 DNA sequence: TGTGCCAGCTCCACCTCGGGGTCTTCGGAGTACGAGCAGTACTTC.

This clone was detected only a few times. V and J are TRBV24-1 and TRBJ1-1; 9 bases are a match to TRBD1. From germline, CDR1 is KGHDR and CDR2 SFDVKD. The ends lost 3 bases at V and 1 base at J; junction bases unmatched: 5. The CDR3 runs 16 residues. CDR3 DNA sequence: TGTGCCACCAGTGATGGAACAGGGGGCAGGAACACTGAAGCTTTCTTT. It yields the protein CATSDGTGGRNTEAFF.

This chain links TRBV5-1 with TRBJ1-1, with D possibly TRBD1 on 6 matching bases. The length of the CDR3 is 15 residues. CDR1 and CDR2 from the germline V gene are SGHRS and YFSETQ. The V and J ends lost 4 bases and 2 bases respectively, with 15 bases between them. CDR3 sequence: CASSTSFGTNTEAFF. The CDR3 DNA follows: TGCGCCAGCAGCACCTCGTTCGGGACAAACACTGAAGCTTTCTTT.

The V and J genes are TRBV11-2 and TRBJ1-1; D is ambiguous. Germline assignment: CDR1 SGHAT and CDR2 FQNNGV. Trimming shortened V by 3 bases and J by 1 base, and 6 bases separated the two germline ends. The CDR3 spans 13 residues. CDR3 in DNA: TGTGCCAGCAGCTTTTTTCAGAACACTGAAGCTTTCTTT. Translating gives CASSFFQNTEAFF.

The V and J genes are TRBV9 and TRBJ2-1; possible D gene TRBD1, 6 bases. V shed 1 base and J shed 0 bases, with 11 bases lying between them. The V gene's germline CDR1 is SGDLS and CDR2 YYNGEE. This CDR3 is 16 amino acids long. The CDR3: CASSVTGQPSYNEQFF. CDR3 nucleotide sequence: TGTGCCAGCAGCGTAACGGGACAACCCTCCTACAATGAGCAGTTCTTC.

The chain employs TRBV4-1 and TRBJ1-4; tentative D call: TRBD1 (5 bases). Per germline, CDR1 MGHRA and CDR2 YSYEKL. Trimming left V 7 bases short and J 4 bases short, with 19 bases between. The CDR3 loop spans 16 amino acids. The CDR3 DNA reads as TGCGCCAGCACCCCGCGGGGCGGGTTGGGTAATGAAAAACTGTTTTTT. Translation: CASTPRGGLGNEKLFF.

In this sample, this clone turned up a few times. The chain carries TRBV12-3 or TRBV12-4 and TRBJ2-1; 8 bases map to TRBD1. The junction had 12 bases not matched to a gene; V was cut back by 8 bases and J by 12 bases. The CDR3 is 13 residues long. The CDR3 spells CASGPTGEVAQFF. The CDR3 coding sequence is TGTGCCAGCGGCCCGACAGGGGAAGTCGCGCAGTTCTTC.

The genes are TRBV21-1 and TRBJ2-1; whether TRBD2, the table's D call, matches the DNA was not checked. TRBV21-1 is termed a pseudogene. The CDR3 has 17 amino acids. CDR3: CASSKVRAGGPINEQFF. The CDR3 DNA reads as TGTGCCAGCAGCAAAGTGCGAGCGGGGGGGCCGATCAATGAGCAGTTCTTC.

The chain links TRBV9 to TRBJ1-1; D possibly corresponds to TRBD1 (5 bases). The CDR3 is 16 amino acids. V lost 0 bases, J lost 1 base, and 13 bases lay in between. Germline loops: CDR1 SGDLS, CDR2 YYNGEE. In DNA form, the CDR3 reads TGTGCCAGCAGCGTAGGGGGTGGACACAAGAACACTGAAGCTTTCTTT. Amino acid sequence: CASSVGGGHKNTEAFF.